The 16 T cell receptor beta chains presented below share a single source sample, sequenced in a study of cytomegalovirus exposure and HLA in healthy donors. PCR amplification relied on 60 Vbeta primers (plus 13 Jbeta primers). Produced via immunoSEQ multiplex PCR; TCRdb's table is partial and in-frame only. The sample has 100,000 to 150,000 clones, over 65% seen once. The sequenced sample was PBMCs. These receptors originate from a man in his late teens or twenties in good health and CMV-seronegative.

The chain carries TRBV7-9 and TRBJ1-1; 7 bases are a match to TRBD1. Losses at the gene ends were 4 bases for V and 4 bases for J; bases not matched to a gene: 6. Germline V gene sequence: CDR1 SEHNR, CDR2 FQNEAQ (reference sequence). This CDR3 has 14 residues. CDR3 DNA sequence: TGTGCCAGCAGCTCAGAGGGGGCGAGCACTGAAGCTTTCTTT. The encoded protein is CASSSEGASTEAFF.

The rearrangement joins TRBV6-1 to TRBJ1-1, with TRBD1 matching over 7 bases. CDR3 size: 14 residues. Germline V gene data show CDR1 as MNHNS and CDR2 as SASEGT. The J segment lost 1 base and the V segment lost 11 bases, leaving 10 bases of the junction unmatched. The CDR3 reads CAGSPGTANTEAFF. The DNA for the CDR3 is TGTGCCGGATCTCCCGGGACAGCGAACACTGAAGCTTTCTTT.

CDR3 DNA sequence: TGCGCCAGCAGCTTCGCAGGGGCCTCCACCGGGGAGCTGTTTTTT. Its translation: CASSFAGASTGELFF. The V call is TRBV5-1, the J call TRBJ2-2, with D perhaps TRBD1 (6 bases). V lost 2 bases, J lost 4 bases, and 12 bases lay in between. The CDR3 loop spans 15 amino acids. In germline, CDR1 is SGHRS, CDR2 YFSETQ.

The chain joins TRBV7-3 to TRBJ2-3; D might be TRBD2 (6 bases). With 4 bases removed from V and 0 bases from J, the gap between germline ends came to 11 bases. Germline V lookup: CDR1 SGHTA, CDR2 FQGTGA. The CDR3 contains 15 residues. In nucleotides, the CDR3 is TGTGCCAGCAGCTCCCTCGGAGGGAGCACAGATACGCAGTATTTT. Protein product: CASSSLGGSTDTQYF.

This clone was seen only once. The chain links TRBV5-6 to TRBJ2-3, with D possibly TRBD1 on 6 matching bases. The length of the CDR3 is 17 residues. The V end was cut by 4 bases, the J end by 0 bases, with 18 bases between. CDR1 is SGHDT, CDR2 YYEEEE, per germline. The CDR3 spells CASSPAWDTLSTDTQYF. CDR3 DNA sequence: TGTGCCAGCAGCCCTGCTTGGGACACCCTAAGCACAGATACGCAGTATTTT.

This clone appeared a few times. The V call is TRBV5-1, the J call TRBJ2-7; the D is unclear. Looked up from germline, CDR1 is SGHRS and CDR2 is YFSETQ. V dropped 0 bases and J dropped 3 bases, with 4 bases sitting between them. The CDR3 loop spans 12 amino acids. The CDR3 region is CASSLDNYEQYF. In nucleotides, the CDR3 is TGCGCCAGCAGCTTGGACAACTACGAGCAGTACTTC.

This sequence joins TRBV9 and TRBJ2-1; 9 bases agree with TRBD2. Germline values: CDR1 SGDLS, CDR2 YYNGEE. The CDR3 has 15 residues. With 0 bases clipped from V and 7 bases from J, the junction kept 5 bases outside the gene matches. CDR3: CASSVEAGGRNEQFF. Here the CDR3 DNA reads TGTGCCAGCAGCGTAGAGGCGGGGGGGCGGAATGAGCAGTTCTTC.

The rearrangement links TRBV7-2 to TRBJ2-1; 9 bases are a match to TRBD1. The CDR3 is made up of 16 amino acids. Germline V CDR1 and CDR2: SGHTA, FQGNSA. V dropped 4 bases and J dropped 7; count of bases not matched to a gene: 11. CDR3 sequence: CASSSDRGKIGNEQFF. The DNA of the CDR3 is TGTGCCAGCAGCTCCGACAGGGGGAAAATCGGTAATGAGCAGTTCTTC. Full variable domain (outside the CDR3, taken from reference TRBV7-2 and TRBJ2-1): GAGVSQSPSNKVTEKGKDVELRCDPISGHTALYWYRQSLGQGLEFLIYFQGNSAPDKSGLPSDRFSAERTGGSVSTLTIQRTQQEDSAVYLCASSSDRGKIGNEQFFGPGTRLTVL.

The rearrangement joins TRBV18 to TRBJ2-7, with 8 bases that match TRBD1. J gave up 4 bases and V 6 bases, and 8 bases lay outside the gene matches. From germline, CDR1 is KGHSH and CDR2 LQKENI. This CDR3 has 14 residues. CDR3 nucleotide sequence: TGTGCCAGCTCTCCAAGACAGGGGTCTTACGAGCAGTACTTC. Translated: CASSPRQGSYEQYF.

This CDR3 is CSVPGQGFEKLFF. The CDR3 DNA follows: TGCAGCGTTCCGGGACAGGGGTTTGAAAAACTGTTTTTT. V is TRBV29-1 and J is TRBJ1-4; TRBD1 matches at 10 bases. The CDR3 spans 13 residues. J was trimmed by 7 bases and V by 5 bases; bases with no gene match: 4. Germline-derived CDR1 and CDR2 are SQVTM and ANQGSEA.

This sequence joins TRBV13 and TRBJ1-6; 9 positions agree with TRBD1. Germline CDR1 is PRHDT and CDR2 is FYEKMQ (reference sequence). The CDR3 has 15 amino acids. J was trimmed by 6 bases and V by 0 bases; bases with no gene match: 0. The CDR3, as DNA: TGTGCCAGCAGCTTAGGGGACAGGGGTAATTCACCCCTCCACTTT. Protein product: CASSLGDRGNSPLHF.

This chain links TRBV27 with TRBJ1-2; D call uncertain. This CDR3 region has 15 residues. The V and J ends lost 8 bases and 4 bases respectively, with 20 bases between them. CDR1 is MNHEY, CDR2 SMNVEV, per germline (reference sequence). CDR3 protein: CASLFRWAHGYGYTF. As DNA, the CDR3 is TGTGCCAGCCTTTTTCGGTGGGCCCACGGCTATGGCTACACCTTC.

This rearrangement joins TRBV7-2 to TRBJ1-6; D is possibly TRBD1 (5 bases). Per the germline V gene, CDR1 is SGHTA and CDR2 is FQGNSA. The CDR3 loop spans 17 amino acids. V was shortened by 8 bases and J by 0 bases, with 17 bases between the two germline ends. The chain's CDR3 is CASAREGISSYNSPLHF. CDR3 DNA: TGTGCCAGCGCCAGGGAGGGGATTAGCTCCTATAATTCACCCCTCCACTTT.

The V call is TRBV9, the J call TRBJ1-2; D is uncertain. V lost 0 bases and J 2 bases, leaving 5 bases between the germline ends. Germline CDR1 is SGDLS and CDR2 is YYNGEE. This CDR3 is 13 amino acids long. CDR3 residues: CASSVVENYGYTF. The CDR3 nucleotides are TGTGCCAGCAGCGTAGTGGAGAACTATGGCTACACCTTC.

This clone was detected only once. The junction differs from germline at one of its ends, possibly a read error. This chain connects TRBV10-3 to TRBJ2-7; the match to TRBD2 covers 8 bases. This CDR3 is built from 10 residues. Germline V gene lookup returns CDR1 ENHRY and CDR2 SYGVKD. The CDR3 DNA reads TGTGCCATCAGGCTAGCGGGCGGGGACTTC. Amino acid sequence: CAIRLAGGDF.

CDR3 sequence reads: CASSLGTRNTIYF. The CDR3 DNA reads TGTGCCAGCAGCTTGGGAACTCGAAACACCATATATTTT. This chain connects TRBV5-4 to TRBJ1-3; D is undetermined. The CDR3 has 13 amino acids. Germline V lookup: CDR1 SGHNT, CDR2 YYREEE (reference sequence). The V gene lost 0 bases and the J gene lost 5 bases, with 6 bases spanning the gap.